This TCR beta chain was observed in a study of cytomegalovirus exposure and HLA in healthy donors. The primer mix had 60 Vbeta and 13 Jbeta primers. Method: immunoSEQ multiplex PCR; TCRdb's copy keeps in-frame clones and lacks some. The sample has about 160,000 clones; more than 65% are singletons. Germline-derived CDR1 and CDR2 are SGHRS and YFSETQ. Trimming took off 0 bases at V and 4 bases at J, with 16 bases between the two ends. This CDR3 has 16 amino acids. This clonotype was obtained from a woman aged 45-65 years in good health and CMV-seronegative. Sequenced material: PBMCs. The J gene is TRBJ1-1, the V gene TRBV5-1; weak D call: TRBD1 (5 bases). CDR3 nucleotide sequence: TGCGCCAGCAGCTTGGGGGGGTTCCGGGGGGGCACTGAAGCTTTCTTT. Translation gives CASSLGGFRGGTEAFF.